This entry lists 20 T cell receptor beta chains sequenced from one sample in a study of blood T cell repertoires in COVID-19. Measured with immunoSEQ multiplex PCR; TCRdb has only the in-frame clones, and not every one. The sample has approximately 120,000 clones; 70% to 90% are singletons. The sample consisted of peripheral blood. The receptors shown here come from a human donor in a cohort sampled during active COVID-19.

The chain links TRBV2 to TRBJ2-7; D possibly corresponds to TRBD1 (5 bases). CDR1 is SNHLY and CDR2 is FYNNEI in the germline V gene. V was trimmed by 6 bases and J by 0 bases, leaving 6 bases between them. The CDR3 is made up of 12 amino acids. DNA for the CDR3: TGTGCCAGCAGGGGGCTCTCCTACGAGCAGTACTTC. Its protein product is CASRGLSYEQYF. Looking up the rest from reference TRBV2 and TRBJ2-7 gives the full variable domain: EPEVTQTPSHQVTQMGQEVILRCVPISNHLYFYWYRQILGQKVEFLVSFYNNEISEKSEIFDDQFSVERPDGSNFTLKIRSTKLEDSAMYFCASRGLSYEQYFGPGTRLTVT.

J is TRBJ1-4 and V is TRBV6-5, with a weak D call TRBD1 (6 bases). V gave up 5 bases and J gave up 0 bases, with 10 bases separating them. This CDR3 region has 15 residues. Germline values: CDR1 MNHEY, CDR2 SVGAGI. CDR3 coding DNA: TGTGCCAGCAGTATTCGACAGGCAACTAATGAAAAACTGTTTTTT. It is translated as CASSIRQATNEKLFF.

The chain uses TRBV27 and TRBJ2-6; tentatively, D is TRBD2 (7 bases). The CDR3 totals 18 residues. The V gene's germline CDR1 is MNHEY and CDR2 SMNVEV (reference sequence). The V end lost 3 bases, the J end lost 2 bases, and 17 bases lay between the germline ends. The CDR3: CASSFLGGRVAGANVLTF. In DNA form, the CDR3 reads TGTGCCAGCAGTTTTCTAGGGGGGAGGGTTGCTGGGGCCAACGTCCTGACTTTC.

V and J are TRBV18 and TRBJ1-3; D gene uncertain. The CDR3 has 13 amino acids. Germline assignment: CDR1 KGHSH and CDR2 LQKENI. V was pared by 4 bases and J by 0 bases, with 4 bases between. In DNA form, the CDR3 reads TGTGCCAGCTCACGCGACTCTGGAAACACCATATATTTT. Translated, it gives CASSRDSGNTIYF.

The V and J genes are TRBV4-1 and TRBJ1-2; D perhaps matches TRBD1 (5 bases). Trimming took off 0 bases at V and 5 bases at J, with 16 bases between the two ends. The CDR3 length is 16 residues. The germline V gene has CDR1 MGHRA and CDR2 YSYEKL. CDR3 amino acids: CASSQDSGRAFYGYTF. The CDR3 nucleotides read TGCGCCAGCAGCCAAGACTCCGGCAGGGCCTTTTATGGCTACACCTTC.

The V and J genes are TRBV28 and TRBJ1-1; 7 bases match TRBD1. The CDR3 is 15 residues long. Per the germline V gene, CDR1 is MDHEN and CDR2 is SYDVKM. The J segment lost 1 base and the V segment lost 5 bases, leaving 7 bases of the junction unmatched. CDR3 in amino acids: CASSPPGTANTEAFF. CDR3 bases: TGTGCCAGCAGTCCTCCCGGGACAGCGAACACTGAAGCTTTCTTT.

This clone appeared a single time. This chain links TRBV5-5 with TRBJ2-1; 9 bases map to TRBD1. V lost 1 base to trimming and J lost 0 bases; unmatched junction nucleotides: 5. CDR3 length: 17 amino acids. Germline CDR1 and CDR2: SGHKS and YYEKEE (reference sequence). Here the CDR3 DNA reads TGTGCCAGCAGCTTGTCCGGGACAGGGAACTCCTACAATGAGCAGTTCTTC. It is translated as CASSLSGTGNSYNEQFF. Full variable domain (outside the CDR3, taken from reference TRBV5-5 and TRBJ2-1): DAGVTQSPTHLIKTRGQQVTLRCSPISGHKSVSWYQQVLGQGPQFIFQYYEKEERGRGNFPDRFSARQFPNYSSELNVNALLLGDSALYLCASSLSGTGNSYNEQFFGPGTRLTVL.

The chain combines TRBV6-5 with TRBJ1-1; TRBD1 agrees at 9 bases. Germline lookup yields CDR1 MNHEY and CDR2 SVGAGI. The CDR3 is 12 residues long. Trimming cost V 6 bases and J 8 bases; bases outside gene matches: 4. CDR3 loop: CASRPGTGEAFF. DNA of the CDR3: TGTGCCAGCAGACCCGGGACAGGGGAAGCTTTCTTT.

The chain joins TRBV28 to TRBJ1-2; 7 nucleotides align to TRBD1. The CDR3 extends over 13 amino acids. CDR1 is MDHEN and CDR2 is SYDVKM in the germline V gene. In DNA form, the CDR3 reads TGTGTCTCAGAGGGGGCGAGTGACTATGGCTACACCTTC. This gives the protein CVSEGASDYGYTF.

The chain combines TRBV5-5 with TRBJ2-7, with 10 bases fitting TRBD1. The CDR3 sequence is 13 residues long. Germline trimming cut 4 bases from V and 3 bases from J; bases unmatched to any gene: 1. In germline, CDR1 is SGHKS, CDR2 YYEKEE (reference sequence). The CDR3 coding sequence is TGTGCCAGCAGCCGGGACAGGGGCTACGAGCAGTACTTC. Protein sequence: CASSRDRGYEQYF.

This chain connects TRBV9 to TRBJ2-5, with D perhaps matching TRBD1 (5 bases). Germline V CDR1 and CDR2: SGDLS, YYNGEE. The CDR3 consists of 16 residues. Trimming pared 1 base from V and 6 bases from J, leaving 19 bases between. The CDR3 loop is CASSVKGAATAQTQYF. CDR3 DNA sequence: TGTGCCAGCAGCGTAAAAGGAGCCGCGACAGCCCAGACCCAGTACTTC.

V and J are TRBV5-4 and TRBJ2-3, with D perhaps TRBD2 (5 bases). V was trimmed by 2 bases and J by 5 bases, leaving 12 bases between them. Germline lookup yields CDR1 SGHNT and CDR2 YYREEE (reference sequence). The CDR3 spans 14 residues. CDR3 nucleotides: TGTGCCAGCAGCTTACCGGGAAAAAGAGATACGCAGTATTTT. Translation: CASSLPGKRDTQYF.

The genes are TRBV27 and TRBJ2-7; no definite D call. The CDR3 length is 14 residues. With 3 bases removed from V and 2 bases from J, the gap between germline ends came to 11 bases. The germline CDR1 and CDR2 sequences are MNHEY and SMNVEV (reference sequence). As DNA, the CDR3 is TGTGCCAGCAGTTTGTTTCCTAAAACCTACGAGCAGTACTTC. Translating it yields CASSLFPKTYEQYF.

The chain has TRBV6-4 and TRBJ2-7; D may be TRBD2 (6 bases). CDR1 and CDR2 (germline): MRHNA, SNTAGT. Trimming cost V 3 bases and J 7 bases, with 22 bases left between them. The CDR3 contains 16 residues. The CDR3 spells CASSDPAVAAPEEQYF. CDR3 coding DNA: TGTGCCAGCAGTGATCCTGCGGTAGCGGCCCCCGAAGAGCAGTACTTC.

This rearrangement joins TRBV9 to TRBJ1-4; D is uncertain. Trimming removed 4 bases at V and 7 bases at J, with 20 bases between. Germline V gene data show CDR1 as SGDLS and CDR2 as YYNGEE. The CDR3 extends over 16 amino acids. The DNA for the CDR3 is TGTGCCAGCAGCCGGCAAACCGAGGTCAGAGCTGAAAAACTGTTTTTT. Amino acid sequence: CASSRQTEVRAEKLFF.

The chain has TRBV29-1 and TRBJ2-7; D is unresolved. This CDR3 has 9 residues. Trimming removed 7 bases at V and 6 bases at J, with 7 bases between. CDR1 and CDR2 (germline): SQVTM, ANQGSEA. The chain's CDR3 is CSEKPEQYF. The CDR3 nucleotides are TGCAGCGAAAAGCCCGAGCAGTACTTC.

J is TRBJ2-2 and V is TRBV2, with D perhaps TRBD2 (5 bases). Germline V gene lookup returns CDR1 SNHLY and CDR2 FYNNEI. The CDR3 sequence is 13 residues long. Deletions cut 6 bases from V and 4 bases from J, with 9 bases between. The CDR3 protein is CASSETITGELFF. The DNA of the CDR3 is TGTGCCAGCAGCGAGACTATCACCGGGGAGCTGTTTTTT.

CDR3 region: CASTEGGGIDYEQYF. CDR3 sequence (DNA): TGTGCCAGCACCGAGGGTGGGGGGATTGACTACGAGCAGTACTTC. The chain uses TRBV28 and TRBJ2-7; maybe TRBD2 (6 bases). The germline V gene has CDR1 MDHEN and CDR2 SYDVKM. This CDR3 comprises 15 residues. The ends were cut back, 7 bases at V and 3 bases at J, with 19 bases in the middle.

The chain joins TRBV12-3 or TRBV12-4 to TRBJ1-2; a weak D match, TRBD1 (6 bases). The CDR3 runs 13 residues. V was pared by 6 bases and J by 5 bases, with 13 bases between. The CDR3 bases are TGTGCCAGCAGCGGACAGCCCTTGTATGGCTACACCTTC. Translated: CASSGQPLYGYTF.

CDR3 loop: CASRGGQIMNTEAFF. Written as DNA, the CDR3 is TGTGCCAGCAGGGGGGGACAGATCATGAACACTGAAGCTTTCTTT. V and J are TRBV2 and TRBJ1-1; 7 bases align to TRBD1. J gave up 0 bases and V 6 bases, and 7 bases lay outside the gene matches. Germline values: CDR1 SNHLY, CDR2 FYNNEI. The CDR3 covers 15 residues.